The 23 T cell receptor beta chains in this list originate from one sample, sequenced in a study of T cells expressing NK-cell markers. TCRdb reprocessed the 5' RACE reads; each CDR3 protein has one entry and no DNA is given. This sample's clone table lists 140,000 or so distinct CDR3 sequences. The sequenced sample consisted of blood T cells: a sorted CD56 or NKG2C T cell subset, CD4+ or CD8+ T cells, or bulk PBMC T cells (not recorded which). The receptor set was obtained from a man younger than 35 in good health.

V usage is TRBV20-1 and J usage is TRBJ1-1; checking the TCRdb D call of TRBD1 is not possible without DNA. CDR1 DFQATT and CDR2 SNEGSKA come from the germline V gene (reference sequence). This CDR3 is 17 amino acids long. This CDR3 reads CSARGFPGGGSNTEAFF.

The V gene is TRBV4-1, the J gene TRBJ1-1. The CDR3 is 12 amino acids. Germline V gene sequence: CDR1 MGHRA, CDR2 YSYEKL. The CDR3 sequence: CASSPGNTEAFF.

The chain joins TRBV5-5 to TRBJ2-1. CDR1 SGHKS and CDR2 YYEKEE come from the germline V gene (reference sequence). The CDR3 is 11 residues long. CDR3 region: CASNGHNEQFF.

The CDR3 protein is CASSLDRGGEQYF. The rearrangement uses TRBV5-1 and TRBJ2-7. The CDR3 covers 13 residues. CDR1 SGHRS and CDR2 YFSETQ come from the germline V gene.

The rearrangement uses TRBV7-6 and TRBJ2-1; TCRdb's D call of TRBD2 is untestable without DNA. Germline loops: CDR1 SGHVS, CDR2 FNYEAQ. The CDR3 is 16 amino acids. CDR3 protein: CASSLRSGSGSNEQFF.

This chain's CDR3 is CSATGLAGTHEQYF. The chain uses TRBV20-1 and TRBJ2-7. Germline V gives CDR1 DFQATT, CDR2 SNEGSKA (reference sequence). The CDR3 runs to 14 residues.

The J gene is TRBJ2-5, the V gene TRBV7-6. The length of the CDR3 is 11 residues. Per the germline V gene, CDR1 is SGHVS and CDR2 is FNYEAQ. The CDR3 loop reads CASSSGLTQYF. Together with reference TRBV7-6 and TRBJ2-5, the CDR3 gives the full variable domain: GAGVSQSPRYKVTKRGQDVALRCDPISGHVSLYWYRQALGQGPEFLTYFNYEAQQDKSGLPNDRFSAERPEGSISTLTIQRTEQRDSAMYRCASSSGLTQYFGPGTRLLVL.

The J gene is TRBJ2-7, the V gene TRBV5-1. This CDR3 is built from 15 residues. CDR1 and CDR2 (germline): SGHRS, YFSETQ. CDR3 in amino acids: CASSSESFSLYEQYF.

The chain uses TRBV9 and TRBJ2-5; TCRdb's D call, TRBD2, is unchecked because there is no DNA. The CDR3 runs 14 residues. Germline V gene sequence: CDR1 SGDLS, CDR2 YYNGEE. The CDR3 spells CASSPSGRAETQYF.

This chain connects TRBV4-3 to TRBJ2-1; the TRBD2 assignment by TCRdb is unverifiable without DNA. This CDR3 comprises 16 residues. Germline CDR1 and CDR2: LGHNA and YSLEER. Here the CDR3 reads CASSQDLSVSYNEQFF.

V gene TRBV7-9 combines with J gene TRBJ2-1; TCRdb's D call of TRBD2 is untestable without DNA. Looked up from germline, CDR1 is SEHNR and CDR2 is FQNEAQ (reference sequence). The CDR3 contains 12 residues. CDR3 protein: CARSWEGNEQFF.

This chain links TRBV6-5 with TRBJ1-1; TCRdb's D gene call, TRBD1, goes unchecked for lack of DNA. The germline V gene encodes CDR1 MNHEY and CDR2 SVGAGI. The CDR3 contains 14 residues. The CDR3 loop is CASSYGGELTEAFF.

The chain uses TRBV9 and TRBJ2-6. The CDR3 is 14 amino acids. CDR1 is SGDLS, CDR2 YYNGEE, per germline. CDR3 residues: CASEAEPGANVLTF.

The chain joins TRBV4-3 to TRBJ2-7; no DNA is available, so the TRBD2 call from TCRdb remains unchecked. This CDR3 comprises 15 residues. CDR1 is LGHNA and CDR2 is YSLEER in the germline V gene. The CDR3 sequence: CASSPGLAGEGEQYF.

The chain employs TRBV4-1 and TRBJ2-2; no DNA is available, so the TRBD1 call from TCRdb remains unchecked. Germline CDR1 and CDR2: MGHRA and YSYEKL. CDR3 size: 15 residues. CDR3: CASSQDVDRPGELFF.

J is TRBJ2-2 and V is TRBV23-1. TRBV23-1 is annotated as an ORF whose role is uncertain. CDR3 length equals 15 residues. CDR3 in amino acids: CASSQIRFSTGELFF.

The chain links TRBV28 to TRBJ2-1; TCRdb proposes TRBD2, but this gene call is untestable without DNA. This CDR3 has 15 amino acids. Germline CDR1 and CDR2: MDHEN and SYDVKM. CDR3 protein: CASSFVGTSDNEQFF.

This sequence joins TRBV12-3 or TRBV12-4 and TRBJ2-1; TCRdb proposes TRBD2, but this gene call is untestable without DNA. CDR3 size: 18 residues. CDR3: CASSSTSGRKRAYNEQFF.

The chain uses TRBV6-2 or TRBV6-3 and TRBJ2-7; TCRdb names TRBD2, which stays unverified in the absence of DNA. Germline CDR1 MNHEY, CDR2 SVGEGT. There are 15 residues in the CDR3. CDR3: CASSPWTSGMYEQYF.

The rearrangement uses TRBV12-3 or TRBV12-4 and TRBJ1-1; TCRdb proposes TRBD1, but this gene call is untestable without DNA. The length of the CDR3 is 16 residues. CDR3 sequence: CASSRDRVVAGTEAFF.

V usage is TRBV19 and J usage is TRBJ2-1; TCRdb's assignment of TRBD2 cannot be checked, as there is no DNA. The CDR3 sequence is 16 residues long. Germline V gene lookup returns CDR1 LNHDA and CDR2 SQIVND (reference sequence). CDR3 sequence reads: CASSITPAGGYNEQFF. Full variable domain (remainder filled in from reference TRBV19 and TRBJ2-1): DGGITQSPKYLFRKEGQNVTLSCEQNLNHDAMYWYRQDPGQGLRLIYYSQIVNDFQKGDIAEGYSVSREKKESFPLTVTSAQKNPTAFYLCASSITPAGGYNEQFFGPGTRLTVL.

The chain uses TRBV9 and TRBJ2-5; TCRdb calls TRBD2, which cannot be checked without DNA. Germline V lookup: CDR1 SGDLS, CDR2 YYNGEE. The length of the CDR3 is 15 residues. The chain's CDR3 is CASSVLAGDLETQYF. Complete variable domain (other parts from reference TRBV9 and TRBJ2-5): DSGVTQTPKHLITATGQRVTLRCSPRSGDLSVYWYQQSLDQGLQFLIQYYNGEERAKGNILERFSAQQFPDLHSELNLSSLELGDSALYFCASSVLAGDLETQYFGPGTRLLVL.

The chain's CDR3 is CASRGGGANTGELFF. The genes are TRBV5-1 and TRBJ2-2; the TRBD1 assignment by TCRdb is unverifiable without DNA. This CDR3 region has 15 residues. The germline V gene has CDR1 SGHRS and CDR2 YFSETQ.